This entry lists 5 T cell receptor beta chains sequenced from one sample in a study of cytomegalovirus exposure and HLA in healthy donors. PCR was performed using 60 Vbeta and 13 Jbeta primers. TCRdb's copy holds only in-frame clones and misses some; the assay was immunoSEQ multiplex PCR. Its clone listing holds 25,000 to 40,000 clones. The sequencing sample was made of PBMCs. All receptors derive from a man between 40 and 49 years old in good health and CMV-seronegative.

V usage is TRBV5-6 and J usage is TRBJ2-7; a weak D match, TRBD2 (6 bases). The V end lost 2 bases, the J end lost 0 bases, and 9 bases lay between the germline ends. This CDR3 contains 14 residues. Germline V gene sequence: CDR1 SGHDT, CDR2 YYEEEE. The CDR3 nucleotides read TGTGCCAGCAGCTTCGGAGGGGACTCCTACGAGCAGTACTTC. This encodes CASSFGGDSYEQYF.

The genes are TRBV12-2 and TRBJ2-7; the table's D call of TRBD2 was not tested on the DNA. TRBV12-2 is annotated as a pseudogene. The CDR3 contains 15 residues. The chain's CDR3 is CASRFIAGGPYEQYF. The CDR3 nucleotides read TGTGCAAGTCGCTTTATAGCGGGAGGACCCTACGAGCAGTACTTC.

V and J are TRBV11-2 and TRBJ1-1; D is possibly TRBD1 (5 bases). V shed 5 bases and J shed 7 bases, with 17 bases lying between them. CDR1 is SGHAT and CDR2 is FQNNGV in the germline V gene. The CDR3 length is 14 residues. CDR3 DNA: TGTGCCAGCAGCCGGGTCCGGGGGAAAAATGAAGCTTTCTTT. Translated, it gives CASSRVRGKNEAFF.

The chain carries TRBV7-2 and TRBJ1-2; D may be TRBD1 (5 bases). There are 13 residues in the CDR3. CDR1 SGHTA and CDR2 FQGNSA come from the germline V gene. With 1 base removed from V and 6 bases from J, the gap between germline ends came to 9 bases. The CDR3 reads CASSLDGADGYTF. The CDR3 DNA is TGTGCCAGCAGCTTAGATGGGGCCGATGGCTACACCTTC.

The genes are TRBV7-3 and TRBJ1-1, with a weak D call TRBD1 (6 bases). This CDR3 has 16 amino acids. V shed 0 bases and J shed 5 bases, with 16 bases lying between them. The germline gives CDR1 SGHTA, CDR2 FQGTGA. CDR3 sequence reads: CASSLTAGGSGTEAFF. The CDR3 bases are TGTGCCAGCAGCTTAACGGCTGGGGGCTCAGGGACTGAAGCTTTCTTT.